This TCR beta chain derives from a study of cytomegalovirus exposure and HLA in healthy donors. Overall study: There were around 100 million unique TCR beta sequences, drawn from 150 million to 200 million T cells, in an earlier analysis. The early release's HLA-typed donors yielded some 85 million unique TCRs. Findings of the study overall: Despite most TCR sequences being rare, some public TCRs occurred in many donors. Available immune exposure information covered CMV serostatus only.

Notes on this clone: Its antigen is undetermined.

Germline V gene data show CDR1 as SGHTS and CDR2 as YDEGEE. V trimming: 4 bases; J trimming: 2 bases; junction bases outside the gene matches: 5. This CDR3 region has 15 residues. PCR was performed using 60 Vbeta and 13 Jbeta primers. Sequencing used immunoSEQ multiplex PCR; TCRdb keeps in-frame clones, though not all of them. Here the sample table reports approximately 50,000 clones. Sequenced sample: PBMCs. This chain links TRBV5-8 with TRBJ2-5, with 10 bases that match TRBD2. The TCR sequence derives from a male donor in good health and CMV-seronegative. CDR3 residues: CASSRSGGKQETQYF. The DNA for the CDR3 is TGTGCCAGCAGCCGTAGCGGGGGGAAACAAGAGACCCAGTACTTC.